This record covers a single T cell receptor beta chain. The CDR3 spans 14 residues. CDR1 is SGHDN, CDR2 FVKESK, per germline. This record belongs to a study of T cells expressing NK-cell markers. Study summary: In the group of eight sequenced donors, seven were HCMV-seropositive and one was seronegative.

For each CDR3 protein, TCRdb gives one entry from its re-call of the 5' RACE reads, without DNA. Its listing shows about 380,000 distinct CDR3 sequences. The chain uses TRBV14 and TRBJ2-5. The TCR originated in a man aged 18 to 69 in good health. Sequencing was carried out using blood T cells: a sorted CD56 or NKG2C T cell subset, CD4+ or CD8+ T cells, or bulk PBMC T cells (not recorded which). The CDR3 loop reads CASSYSLRQETQYF.